These T cell receptor beta chains were read from a single sample in a study of T cell responses to AZD1222 COVID-19 vaccine. Here immunoSEQ multiplex PCR was the method, and the copy in TCRdb shows in-frame clones only, minus some. The table lists about 120,000 clones, 85% to 95% of them singletons. The sample in question was peripheral blood, obtained 28 days after the second AZD1222 dose. Receptors were obtained from an adult who received the AZD1222 COVID-19 vaccine. CDR3s include the opening cysteine and the closing phenylalanine or tryptophan.

j_gene,v_gene,len,CDR3aa
TRBJ1-6,TRBV6-5,12,CASSSPNSPLHF
TRBJ1-1,TRBV2,15,CASRPGGGMNTEAFF
TRBJ2-1,TRBV6-5,15,CASSRTGGSYNEQFF
TRBJ2-1,TRBV5-1,16,CASSLSSSGAYNEQFF
TRBJ2-1,TRBV5-5,11,CASNLYNEQFF
TRBJ1-2,TRBV27,16,CASSLAWGTANYGYTF
TRBJ1-3,TRBV6-5,15,CASSPTGGTGNTIYF
TRBJ1-5,TRBV19,14,CASSVNRGGQPQHF
TRBJ1-1,TRBV27,13,CASSPRGAPEAFF
TRBJ1-3,TRBV9,16,CASSVALQSSGNTIYF
TRBJ1-5,TRBV23-1,14,CASREKTGLRPQHF
TRBJ2-1,TRBV30,12,CAWSGLGKVQFF
TRBJ2-6,TRBV19,18,CASSFVGGSDSGANVLTF
TRBJ2-4,TRBV7-9,12,CASSLGALPMGF
TRBJ2-3,TRBV7-9,15,CASSLGSGAGDTQYF
TRBJ2-3,TRBV9,14,CASSVEASGDTQYF
TRBJ1-4,TRBV4-1,16,CASSQVPGRGGEKLFF
TRBJ2-5,TRBV3-1/TRBV3-2,16,CASSRGTGAFQETQYF